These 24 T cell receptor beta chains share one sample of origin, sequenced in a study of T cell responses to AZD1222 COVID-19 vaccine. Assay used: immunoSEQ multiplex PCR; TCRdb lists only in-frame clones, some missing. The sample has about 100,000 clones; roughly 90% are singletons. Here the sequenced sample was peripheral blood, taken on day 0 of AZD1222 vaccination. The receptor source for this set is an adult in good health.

In DNA, the CDR3 is TGTGCCAGTAGTCCGCCTAGTGGGGGCACAGATACGCAGTATTTT. It specifies CASSPPSGGTDTQYF. V gene TRBV19 combines with J gene TRBJ2-3; D unclear. The CDR3 loop spans 15 amino acids. Per germline, CDR1 LNHDA and CDR2 SQIVND (reference sequence). V lost 5 bases to trimming and J lost 1 base, with 13 bases between them.

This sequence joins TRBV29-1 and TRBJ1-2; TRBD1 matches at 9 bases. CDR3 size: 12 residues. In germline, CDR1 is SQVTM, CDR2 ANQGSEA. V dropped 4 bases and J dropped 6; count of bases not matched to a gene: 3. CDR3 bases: TGCAGCGTTGTCGGACAGGGGAATGGCTACACCTTC. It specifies CSVVGQGNGYTF.

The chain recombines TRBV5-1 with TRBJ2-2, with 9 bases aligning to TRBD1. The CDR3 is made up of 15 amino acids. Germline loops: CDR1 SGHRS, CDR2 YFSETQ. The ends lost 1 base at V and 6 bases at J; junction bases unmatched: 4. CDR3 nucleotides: TGCGCCAGCAGCTTGAGGACAGGGGCGCCCGGGGAGCTGTTTTTT. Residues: CASSLRTGAPGELFF.

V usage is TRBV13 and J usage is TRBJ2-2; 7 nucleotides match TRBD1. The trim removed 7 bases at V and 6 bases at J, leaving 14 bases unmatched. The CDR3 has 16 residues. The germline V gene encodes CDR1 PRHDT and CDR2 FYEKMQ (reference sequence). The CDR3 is CASKLTRGPVPGELFF. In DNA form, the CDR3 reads TGTGCCAGCAAACTAACTAGGGGGCCGGTCCCCGGGGAGCTGTTTTTT.

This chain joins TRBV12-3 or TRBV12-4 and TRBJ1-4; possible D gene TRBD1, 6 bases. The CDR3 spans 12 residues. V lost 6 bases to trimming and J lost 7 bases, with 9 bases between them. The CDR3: CASSRTVEKLFF. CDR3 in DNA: TGTGCCAGCAGCCGGACAGTTGAAAAACTGTTTTTT.

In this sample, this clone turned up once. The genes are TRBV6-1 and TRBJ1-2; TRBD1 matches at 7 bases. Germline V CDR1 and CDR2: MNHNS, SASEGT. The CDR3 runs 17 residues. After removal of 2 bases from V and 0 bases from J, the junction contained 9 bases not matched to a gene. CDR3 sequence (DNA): TGTGCCAGCAGTGAACCCGGGACAGAACCGTCTAACTATGGCTACACCTTC. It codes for CASSEPGTEPSNYGYTF.

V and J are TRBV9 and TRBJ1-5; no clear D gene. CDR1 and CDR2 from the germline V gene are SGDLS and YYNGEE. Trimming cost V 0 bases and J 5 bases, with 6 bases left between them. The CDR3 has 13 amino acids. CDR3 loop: CASSVGADQPQHF. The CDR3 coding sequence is TGTGCCAGCAGCGTAGGTGCGGATCAGCCCCAGCATTTT.

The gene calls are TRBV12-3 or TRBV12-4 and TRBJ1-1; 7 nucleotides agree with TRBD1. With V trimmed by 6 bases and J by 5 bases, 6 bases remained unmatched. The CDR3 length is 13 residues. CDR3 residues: CASSWQGGTEAFF. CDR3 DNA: TGTGCCAGCAGCTGGCAGGGGGGGACTGAAGCTTTCTTT.

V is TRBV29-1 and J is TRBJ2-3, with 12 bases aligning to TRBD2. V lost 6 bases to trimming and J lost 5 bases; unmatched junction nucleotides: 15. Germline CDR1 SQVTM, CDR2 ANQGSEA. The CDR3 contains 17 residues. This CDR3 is CSVRGNPSGGAGDTQYF. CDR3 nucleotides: TGCAGCGTCCGCGGGAACCCTAGCGGGGGGGCGGGAGATACGCAGTATTTT.

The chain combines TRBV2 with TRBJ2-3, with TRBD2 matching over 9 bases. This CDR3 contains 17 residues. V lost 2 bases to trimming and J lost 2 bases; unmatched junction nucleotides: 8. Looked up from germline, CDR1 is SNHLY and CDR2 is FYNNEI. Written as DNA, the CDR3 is TGTGCCAGCAGTGAAATGGCTAGCGGGGCCTTCACAGATACGCAGTATTTT. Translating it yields CASSEMASGAFTDTQYF.

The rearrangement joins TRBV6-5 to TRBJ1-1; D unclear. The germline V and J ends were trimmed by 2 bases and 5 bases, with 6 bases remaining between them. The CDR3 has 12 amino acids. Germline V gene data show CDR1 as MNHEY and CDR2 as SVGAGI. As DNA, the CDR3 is TGTGCCAGCAGTTACAAAGGGACTGAAGCTTTCTTT. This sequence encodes CASSYKGTEAFF.

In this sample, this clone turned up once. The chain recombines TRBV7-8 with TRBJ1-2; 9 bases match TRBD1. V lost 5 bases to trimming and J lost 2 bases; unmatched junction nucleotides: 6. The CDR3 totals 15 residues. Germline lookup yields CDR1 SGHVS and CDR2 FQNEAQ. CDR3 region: CASSESGTGNYGYTF. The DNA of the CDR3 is TGTGCCAGCAGCGAGAGCGGGACAGGGAACTATGGCTACACCTTC. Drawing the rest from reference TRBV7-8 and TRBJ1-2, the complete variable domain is GAGVSQSPRYKVAKRGQDVALRCDPISGHVSLFWYQQALGQGPEFLTYFQNEAQLDKSGLPSDRFFAERPEGSVSTLKIQRTQQEDSAVYLCASSESGTGNYGYTFGSGTRLTVV.

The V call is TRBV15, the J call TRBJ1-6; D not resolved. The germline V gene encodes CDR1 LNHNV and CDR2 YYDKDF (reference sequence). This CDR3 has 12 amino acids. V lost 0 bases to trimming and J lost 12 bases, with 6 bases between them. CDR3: CATSRDRQPLHF. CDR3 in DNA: TGTGCCACCAGCAGAGATCGCCAACCCCTCCACTTT.

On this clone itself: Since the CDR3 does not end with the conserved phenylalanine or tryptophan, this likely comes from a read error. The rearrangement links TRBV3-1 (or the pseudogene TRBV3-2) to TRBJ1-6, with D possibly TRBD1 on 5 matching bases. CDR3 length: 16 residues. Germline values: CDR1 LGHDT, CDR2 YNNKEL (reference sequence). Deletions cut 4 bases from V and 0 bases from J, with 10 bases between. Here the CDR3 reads CASSPRGSSYNSPLHL. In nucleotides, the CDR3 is TGTGCCAGCAGCCCCCGGGGCAGCTCCTATAATTCACCCCTCCACCTT.

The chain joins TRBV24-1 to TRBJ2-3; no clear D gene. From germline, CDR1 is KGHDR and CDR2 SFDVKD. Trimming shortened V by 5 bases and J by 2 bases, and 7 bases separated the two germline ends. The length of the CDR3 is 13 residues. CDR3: CATSAGYTDTQYF. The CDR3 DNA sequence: TGTGCCACCAGTGCCGGGTACACAGATACGCAGTATTTT.

The CDR3 DNA is TGTGCCAGCAGTGAACTAGGGCTCAATCAGCCCCAGCATTTT. It translates to CASSELGLNQPQHF. The chain combines TRBV6-1 with TRBJ1-5; D is unresolved. CDR3 length equals 14 residues. CDR1 is MNHNS and CDR2 is SASEGT in the germline V gene. Trimming took off 2 bases at V and 3 bases at J, with 8 bases between the two ends.

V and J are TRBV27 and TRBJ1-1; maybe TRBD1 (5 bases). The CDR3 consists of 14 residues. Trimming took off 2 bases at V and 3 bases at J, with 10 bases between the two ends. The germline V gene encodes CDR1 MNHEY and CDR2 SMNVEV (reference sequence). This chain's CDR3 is CASSLQGTYTEAFF. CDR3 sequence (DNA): TGTGCCAGCAGTTTACAGGGAACCTACACTGAAGCTTTCTTT.

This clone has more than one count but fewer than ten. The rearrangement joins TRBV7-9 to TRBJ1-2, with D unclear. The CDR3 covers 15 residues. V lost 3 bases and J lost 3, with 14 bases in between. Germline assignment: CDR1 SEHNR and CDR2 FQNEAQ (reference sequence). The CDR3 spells CASSFLGRSDYGYTF. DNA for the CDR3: TGTGCCAGCAGCTTCCTGGGGAGGTCGGACTATGGCTACACCTTC.

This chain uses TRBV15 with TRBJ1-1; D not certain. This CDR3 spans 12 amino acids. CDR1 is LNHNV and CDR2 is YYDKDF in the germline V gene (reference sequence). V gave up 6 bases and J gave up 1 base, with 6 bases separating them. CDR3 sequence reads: CATRARNTEAFF. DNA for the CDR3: TGTGCCACCAGGGCCAGGAACACTGAAGCTTTCTTT.

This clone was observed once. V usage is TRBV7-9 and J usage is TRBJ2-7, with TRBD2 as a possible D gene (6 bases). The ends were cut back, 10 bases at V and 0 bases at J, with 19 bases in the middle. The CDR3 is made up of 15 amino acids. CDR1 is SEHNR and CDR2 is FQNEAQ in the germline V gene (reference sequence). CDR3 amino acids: CAIRKGGGYSYEQYF. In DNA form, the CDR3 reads TGTGCCATAAGAAAGGGAGGCGGGTACTCCTACGAGCAGTACTTC.

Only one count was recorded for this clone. The CDR3 is CASSRSGGWNYGYTF. The CDR3, as DNA: TGTGCCAGCAGCCGAAGCGGGGGGTGGAACTATGGCTACACCTTC. The chain has TRBV7-9 and TRBJ1-2; tentatively, D is TRBD1 (5 bases). The CDR3 covers 15 residues. Deletions cut 5 bases from V and 2 bases from J, with 15 bases between. The V gene's germline CDR1 is SEHNR and CDR2 FQNEAQ (reference sequence).

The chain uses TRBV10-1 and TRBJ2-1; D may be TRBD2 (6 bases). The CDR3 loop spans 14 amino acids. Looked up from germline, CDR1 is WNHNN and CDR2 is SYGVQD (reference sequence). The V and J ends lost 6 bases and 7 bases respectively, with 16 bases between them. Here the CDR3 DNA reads TGCGCCAGCAGGCCTAGTGGGGGGACGAATGAGCAGTTCTTC. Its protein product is CASRPSGGTNEQFF.

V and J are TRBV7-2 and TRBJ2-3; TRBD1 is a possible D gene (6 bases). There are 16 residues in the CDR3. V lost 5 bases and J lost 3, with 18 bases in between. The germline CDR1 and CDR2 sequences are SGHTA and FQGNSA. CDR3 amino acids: CASSPQTQGFTDTQYF. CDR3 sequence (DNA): TGTGCCAGCAGCCCCCAAACCCAGGGGTTTACAGATACGCAGTATTTT.

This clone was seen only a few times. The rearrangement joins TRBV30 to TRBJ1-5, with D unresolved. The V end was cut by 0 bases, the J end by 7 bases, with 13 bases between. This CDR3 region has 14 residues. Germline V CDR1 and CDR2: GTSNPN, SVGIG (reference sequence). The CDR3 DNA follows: TGTGCCTGGAGTGTGGGGTCAAATGGCCAGCCCCAGCATTTT. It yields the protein CAWSVGSNGQPQHF.